These 18 T cell receptor beta chains were all obtained from the same sample, sequenced in a study of T cells in Graves' hyperthyroidism and ophthalmopathy. The TCR beta CDR3 regions underwent amplification using RNA transcripts as the source. Carried out on the TCR CDR3, a first-round RT-PCR used the HTBI primer set. TCRdb used MiXCR to reprocess the multiplex PCR reads, holding one entry per CDR3 protein. The sample records hundreds of thousands of distinct CDR3 sequences, over 35% being singletons. The specimen was blood. The receptors derive from a man between 18 and 35 years old with Graves' hyperthyroidism.

Here the CDR3 DNA reads TGCAGCTTCACCCCCGGGACCAACCAAGAGACCCAGTACTTC. This translates into CSFTPGTNQETQYF. The J gene is TRBJ2-5, the V gene TRBV29-1; D could derive from TRBD1 or TRBD2 (5 bases each). Germline V lookup: CDR1 SQVTM, CDR2 ANQGSEA. V was pared by 8 bases and J by 0 bases, with 16 bases between. This CDR3 is built from 14 residues.

The chain joins TRBV25-1 to TRBJ2-3; 11 nucleotides line up with TRBD2. Germline CDR1 MGHDK, CDR2 SYGVNS. V gave up 6 bases and J gave up 2 bases; unmatched junction bases: 7. This CDR3 spans 16 amino acids. CDR3 sequence: CASSEIAGGLTDTQYF. The CDR3 DNA reads as TGTGCCAGCAGCGAGATAGCGGGGGGGCTCACAGATACGCAGTATTTT. Filled out from reference TRBV25-1 and TRBJ2-3, the complete variable domain reads EADIYQTPRYLVIGTGKKITLECSQTMGHDKMYWYQQDPGMELHLIHYSYGVNSTEKGDLSSESTVSRIRTEHFPLTLESARPSHTSQYLCASSEIAGGLTDTQYFGPGTRLTVL.

This clonotype was recorded a few times. J is TRBJ1-1 and V is TRBV5-1; TRBD1 matches at 7 bases. Trimming removed 3 bases from V and 1 base from J; junction bases left unmatched: 3. The CDR3 extends over 14 amino acids. From germline, CDR1 is SGHRS and CDR2 YFSETQ. The CDR3 is CASSSTGWNTEAFF. DNA of the CDR3: TGCGCCAGCAGCTCGACAGGGTGGAACACTGAAGCTTTCTTT. Based on the CDR3 plus reference TRBV5-1 and TRBJ1-1, the full variable domain is KAGVTQTPRYLIKTRGQQVTLSCSPISGHRSVSWYQQTPGQGLQFLFEYFSETQRNKGNFPGRFSGRQFSNSRSEMNVSTLELGDSALYLCASSSTGWNTEAFFGQGTRLTVV.

This clonotype was counted many times. The rearrangement joins TRBV10-3 to TRBJ1-1; D is unresolved. The CDR3 runs 13 residues. V was clipped by 5 bases and J by 1 base, with 8 bases between them. Germline V gives CDR1 ENHRY, CDR2 SYGVKD. The CDR3 spells CAISQDTNTEAFF. CDR3 nucleotide sequence: TGTGCCATCAGTCAAGACACGAACACTGAAGCTTTCTTT.

The chain has TRBV5-5 and TRBJ2-7; 10 positions match TRBD1. The germline V gene encodes CDR1 SGHKS and CDR2 YYEKEE (reference sequence). The CDR3 sequence is 14 residues long. V was clipped by 3 bases and J by 7 bases; unmatched bases: 7. The CDR3 DNA follows: TGTGCCAGCAGCTCCGGGACAGGGGCTAGGGAGCAGTACTTC. It specifies CASSSGTGAREQYF. The whole variable domain, filled in from reference TRBV5-5 and TRBJ2-7, reads DAGVTQSPTHLIKTRGQQVTLRCSPISGHKSVSWYQQVLGQGPQFIFQYYEKEERGRGNFPDRFSARQFPNYSSELNVNALLLGDSALYLCASSSGTGAREQYFGPGTRLTVT.

This clonotype was found a few times. This sequence joins TRBV2 and TRBJ1-5; weak D call: TRBD1 (5 bases). Trimming took 3 bases from V and 2 from J, leaving 17 bases between them. In germline, CDR1 is SNHLY, CDR2 FYNNEI. This CDR3 region has 17 residues. This CDR3 reads CASSEVVGAGGNQPQHF. In nucleotides, the CDR3 is TGTGCCAGCAGTGAGGTAGTTGGGGCTGGGGGCAATCAGCCCCAGCATTTT.

This chain uses TRBV9 with TRBJ2-2; TRBD1 or TRBD2 may be the D gene (5 bases each). Trimming shortened V by 0 bases and J by 4 bases, and 10 bases separated the two germline ends. Looked up from germline, CDR1 is SGDLS and CDR2 is YYNGEE. CDR3 length equals 15 residues. Here the CDR3 reads CASSVAGGTTGELFF. CDR3 sequence (DNA): TGTGCCAGCAGCGTAGCAGGTGGGACCACCGGGGAGCTGTTTTTT.

V gene TRBV15 combines with J gene TRBJ1-2; D uncertain. V gave up 1 base and J gave up 1 base, with 4 bases separating them. Looked up from germline, CDR1 is LNHNV and CDR2 is YYDKDF (reference sequence). There are 13 residues in the CDR3. This CDR3 is CATSRGSNYGYTF. CDR3 sequence (DNA): TGTGCCACCAGCAGAGGTAGTAACTATGGCTACACCTTC.

There are many counts of this clonotype. The chain combines TRBV20-1 with TRBJ2-7, with D tentatively TRBD1 or TRBD2 (5 bases each). Germline CDR1 is DFQATT and CDR2 is SNEGSKA (reference sequence). Trimming took off 2 bases at V and 5 bases at J, with 16 bases between the two ends. This CDR3 comprises 14 residues. The CDR3 coding sequence is TGCAGTGCTAGATCGGGACCCTTGGGACACGAGCAGTACTTC. Encoded protein: CSARSGPLGHEQYF.

The V and J genes are TRBV12-3 or TRBV12-4 and TRBJ1-5; 8 bases fit TRBD1. The CDR3 runs 13 residues. V was pared by 4 bases and J by 8 bases, with 4 bases of the junction left unmatched. CDR3 sequence: CASSSRGREPQHF. CDR3 nucleotides: TGTGCCAGCAGTTCCAGGGGGCGCGAGCCCCAGCATTTT.

This clonotype was counted a few times. The chain couples TRBV2 to TRBJ2-7; TRBD1 agrees at 7 bases. Looked up from germline, CDR1 is SNHLY and CDR2 is FYNNEI. This CDR3 spans 14 amino acids. V lost 2 bases, J lost 3 bases, and 4 bases stayed unmatched. The CDR3 DNA is TGTGCCAGCAGTGAAAATCAGGGGGACTACGAGCAGTACTTC. It translates to CASSENQGDYEQYF.

This clonotype was counted a few times. The chain links TRBV4-3 to TRBJ2-7, with 9 bases matching TRBD2. Germline values: CDR1 LGHNA, CDR2 YSLEER. Trimming took 1 base from V and 2 from J; bases not matched to a gene: 6. The CDR3 spans 16 residues. This chain's CDR3 is CASSQGVLAGAYEQYF. The CDR3 nucleotides read TGCGCCAGCAGCCAAGGGGTGTTAGCGGGAGCCTACGAGCAGTACTTC.

This clonotype was picked up many times. CDR3 protein: CSAEPIETQYF. The CDR3 nucleotides read TGCAGTGCAGAGCCAATTGAGACCCAGTACTTC. V and J are TRBV20-1 and TRBJ2-5, with no clear D. There are 11 residues in the CDR3. Between the trimmed V and J ends, which lost 6 bases and 5 bases, there was a span of 10 bases. Germline CDR1 DFQATT, CDR2 SNEGSKA (reference sequence).

Concerning this clonotype itself: This clone may be a read error of a much larger clone one base away. The V gene is TRBV12-3 or TRBV12-4, the J gene TRBJ1-1; D is undetermined. The V and J ends lost 7 bases and 1 base respectively, with 13 bases between them. The CDR3 extends over 14 amino acids. This CDR3 reads CASTPGRGNTEAFF. DNA for the CDR3: TGTGCCAGCACCCCCGGGCGGGGGAACACTGAAGCTTTCTTT.

This chain links TRBV11-2 with TRBJ2-2; possible D gene TRBD1, 6 bases. The CDR3 length is 16 residues. Per germline, CDR1 SGHAT and CDR2 FQNNGV. V was trimmed by 2 bases and J by 0 bases, leaving 10 bases between them. The DNA for the CDR3 is TGTGCCAGCAGCTTATACCCAGGGGCGAACACCGGGGAGCTGTTTTTT. Protein product: CASSLYPGANTGELFF.

The V gene is TRBV6-1, the J gene TRBJ2-5; maybe TRBD2 (6 bases). V was pared by 10 bases and J by 3 bases, with 21 bases between. CDR1 and CDR2 from the germline V gene are MNHNS and SASEGT. CDR3 size: 15 residues. In DNA form, the CDR3 reads TGTGCCACGCAGGAGGAGCTAGCGACAAAAGAGACCCAGTACTTC. The encoded protein is CATQEELATKETQYF.

Many counts were recorded for this clonotype. One end of the junction varies from germline; a read error may be responsible. This chain joins TRBV7-2 and TRBJ2-7; 10 positions match TRBD2. The germline V gene encodes CDR1 SGHTA and CDR2 FQGNSA. The CDR3 is made up of 15 amino acids. CDR3 sequence: CASTLGASGSYEQYF. In nucleotides, the CDR3 is TGTGCCAGCACCTTAGGAGCTAGCGGGAGTTACGAGCAGTACTTC.

The chain employs TRBV5-6 and TRBJ2-3; 7 nucleotides agree with TRBD2. The CDR3 loop spans 15 amino acids. With V trimmed by 0 bases and J by 4 bases, 5 bases remained unmatched. Germline values: CDR1 SGHDT, CDR2 YYEEEE. CDR3 DNA: TGTGCCAGCAGCTTGGGCGGGGGAGGGTCAGATACGCAGTATTTT. This translates into CASSLGGGGSDTQYF.